These 10 T cell receptor beta chains were all obtained from the same sample, sequenced in a study of blood T cell repertoires in COVID-19. Assay: immunoSEQ multiplex PCR; the TCRdb copy retains only in-frame clones and omits some. The table has about 350,000 clones, approximately 89% seen once; the top ten hold over 3.5%. Sequencing was carried out using peripheral blood. The receptors shown here come from a woman aged 55-69 years with COVID-19, enrolled during active disease.

The gene calls are TRBV6-5 and TRBJ1-6; no clear D gene. CDR3 length equals 13 residues. V shed 7 bases and J shed 8 bases, with 12 bases lying between them. Germline CDR1 MNHEY, CDR2 SVGAGI. This CDR3 reads CASIISGDSPLHF. As DNA, the CDR3 is TGTGCCAGCATTATCAGTGGAGATTCACCCCTCCACTTT.

J is TRBJ2-2 and V is TRBV11-3, with 8 bases that match TRBD2. CDR1 and CDR2 (germline): SGHNT, YENEEA. The junction had 6 bases not matched to a gene; V was cut back by 4 bases and J by 5 bases. CDR3 length: 15 amino acids. The CDR3 sequence: CASSSLSGGTGELFF. CDR3 sequence (DNA): TGTGCCAGCAGCTCTTTGTCGGGGGGGACCGGGGAGCTGTTTTTT.

The chain is built from TRBV4-2 and TRBJ2-7; 9 bases align to TRBD1. The CDR3 is 16 residues long. Germline V gene lookup returns CDR1 LGHNA and CDR2 YNFKEQ. The junction had 9 bases not matched to a gene; V was cut back by 4 bases and J by 2 bases. CDR3 sequence reads: CASSLSDRGPTYEQYF. CDR3 bases: TGTGCCAGCAGCCTATCGGACAGGGGACCGACCTACGAGCAGTACTTC.

The rearrangement joins TRBV7-9 to TRBJ1-2; no definite D call. Trimming removed 2 bases at V and 4 bases at J, with 5 bases between. The germline gives CDR1 SEHNR, CDR2 FQNEAQ (reference sequence). This CDR3 spans 12 amino acids. The DNA of the CDR3 is TGTGCCAGCAGCTTACAGATCTATGGCTACACCTTC. Amino acid sequence: CASSLQIYGYTF.

The chain uses TRBV11-2 and TRBJ2-1, with D possibly TRBD2 on 6 matching bases. The CDR3 is made up of 12 amino acids. From germline, CDR1 is SGHAT and CDR2 FQNNGV. V was cut by 5 bases and J by 8 bases, with 10 bases left in between. The CDR3 bases are TGTGCCAGCAGCCGGGGCGGGGATGAGCAGTTCTTC. As protein: CASSRGGDEQFF.

J is TRBJ1-5 and V is TRBV7-9; 11 bases map to TRBD1. The germline CDR1 and CDR2 sequences are SEHNR and FQNEAQ (reference sequence). V lost 1 base to trimming and J lost 7 bases; unmatched junction nucleotides: 6. The CDR3 consists of 16 residues. The CDR3 is CASSLGVGQGEQPQHF. The CDR3 bases are TGTGCCAGCAGCTTAGGCGTGGGACAGGGGGAACAGCCCCAGCATTTT.

This chain joins TRBV6-5 and TRBJ1-5, with a weak D call TRBD1 (5 bases). This CDR3 region has 14 residues. The V gene lost 5 bases and the J gene lost 5 bases, with 13 bases spanning the gap. CDR1 MNHEY and CDR2 SVGAGI come from the germline V gene. The CDR3 region has the DNA TGTGCCAGCAGTCCCCGGGGGGGGTATCAGCCCCAGCATTTT. It translates to CASSPRGGYQPQHF.

The V gene is TRBV30, the J gene TRBJ2-3; TRBD2 agrees at 7 bases. The CDR3 extends over 13 amino acids. The V and J ends lost 5 bases and 8 bases, in that order; junction bases with no gene match: 10. Germline values: CDR1 GTSNPN, CDR2 SVGIG (reference sequence). The CDR3 loop reads CAWGGLVPSTQYF. CDR3 DNA sequence: TGTGCCTGGGGAGGACTAGTTCCTAGTACGCAGTATTTT. Looking up the rest from reference TRBV30 and TRBJ2-3 gives the full variable domain: SQTIHQWPATLVQPVGSPLSLECTVEGTSNPNLYWYRQAAGRGLQLLFYSVGIGQISSEVPQNLSASRPQDRQFILSSKKLLLSDSGFYLCAWGGLVPSTQYFGPGTRLTVL.

V is TRBV7-6 and J is TRBJ1-5; 11 bases agree with TRBD1. V was pared by 5 bases and J by 6 bases, with 6 bases of the junction left unmatched. Germline V gene sequence: CDR1 SGHVS, CDR2 FNYEAQ. The CDR3 spans 15 residues. In DNA form, the CDR3 reads TGTGCCAGCAGCCCGCGGACAGGGGGCGGTCAGCCCCAGCATTTT. This translates into CASSPRTGGGQPQHF.

The rearrangement links TRBV5-1 to TRBJ2-5, with 15 bases aligning to TRBD2. The CDR3 length is 17 residues. Germline loops: CDR1 SGHRS, CDR2 YFSETQ. Germline trimming cut 4 bases from V and 5 bases from J; bases unmatched to any gene: 9. CDR3 bases: TGCGCCAGCAGCCCCGGACTAGCGGGGGGGGCAATGGAGACCCAGTACTTC. Protein sequence: CASSPGLAGGAMETQYF. Full variable domain (missing parts from reference TRBV5-1 and TRBJ2-5): KAGVTQTPRYLIKTRGQQVTLSCSPISGHRSVSWYQQTPGQGLQFLFEYFSETQRNKGNFPGRFSGRQFSNSRSEMNVSTLELGDSALYLCASSPGLAGGAMETQYFGPGTRLLVL.